This entry is about one TCR beta chain. These data originate in a study of blood T cell repertoires in COVID-19. Some clones are missing from TCRdb's copy, which holds only in-frame ones; the method was immunoSEQ multiplex PCR. This repertoire shows 190,000 or so clones, 85% found once; its top ten account for 18%. Germline V gene data show CDR1 as SGHDT and CDR2 as YYEEEE. V shed 3 bases and J 4 bases; nucleotides not matched to a gene: 11. This CDR3 has 16 amino acids. The sample was PBMCs or T cells enriched from blood (not recorded which). This sequence was found in a man aged 35-49 years who had recovered from COVID-19. This chain joins TRBV5-6 and TRBJ2-5; 8 positions agree with TRBD1. The DNA of the CDR3 is TGTGCCAGCAGCTCAAAAAACAGGGGGGCCGGAGAGACCCAGTACTTC. Its translation is CASSSKNRGAGETQYF.